This T cell receptor (beta chain) was sequenced for a study of blood T cells in healthy people across ages (dated by TCRdb to about 2015). At the level of the whole study: In model experiments, roughly one uniquely barcoded TCR beta cDNA molecule per two T cells was captured by template switching. Using the same blood draw, the study looked at two additional independent replicas of 1 million unique cDNA reads for two donors, one aged 18 to 30 and the other aged 80 or older. Using deep sequencing normalized with unique cDNA molecular identifiers, the study measured how TCR beta repertoire diversity changes with age. Four age groups were formed from the donors: young (average about 17 years), middle-aged (approximately 40), aged (roughly 58) and long-lived (less than 85).

The donors were about 40 Caucasian individuals from Russia, aged about 6 to 100 years, who were systemically healthy. Around 10 milliliters of peripheral blood were collected from each donor into EDTA-treated Vacutainer tubes. Ficoll-Paque density-gradient centrifugation was used to isolate PBMCs, with at least 7 million per sample. Trizol reagent was used to extract total RNA from the PBMCs, yielding at least 5.5 micrograms per sample. For every donor, an aliquot of PBMCs went through flow cytometry to measure the percentages of naive CD45RAhigh/CD27high T cells. Libraries came from 5' RACE. Instrument on record: Illumina HiSeq 2500. The second PCR ran for roughly 7 to 12 cycles and used a J-beta primer mix along with a sample-barcoded 5' primer. A template-switch 5' adaptor carrying 12 random nucleotides introduced a unique molecular identifier onto each TCR beta cDNA molecule. At least 2.5 million CDR3-containing paired-end reads were obtained from each sample. First-strand cDNA synthesis was performed from all RNA using the Mint cDNA synthesis kit, with priming by a TRBC-specific oligonucleotide. Following uracil-DNA glycosylase treatment, all cDNA underwent a first 18-cycle PCR with the universal primers M1SS and BC2_uni_R. The study's own analysis went as follows. Normalization of each sample was performed by random selection of 1 million high-quality reads, each carrying a distinct molecular identifier. Reads sharing molecular identifiers were discarded rather than binned into consensus sequences. CDR3 identification, clonotype clustering and error correction used MiTCR with a Q25 quality threshold and the strictest error-elimination algorithm. Lower-bound total TCR beta diversity was estimated with a nonparametric unseen species model using Euler transformation. TCRdb reworked the public reads: Q25 trimming with fastp, MiXCR clone assembly, productive beta chains retained. Rows are combined by CDR3 protein, so each entry shows the most common genes and DNA. TCRdb's processing, not the authors' own work, is the source of the V and J calls. This sample holds over 450,000 distinct CDR3 sequences; 24% were observed only once. The top ten clones comprise around 10% of the sample.

General study outcomes and caveats: Conclusive comparison of naive and antigen-experienced compartments was prevented by the profiling of bulk unsorted PBMCs. Observed TCR beta diversity per million T cells fell roughly linearly with age, and a significant reduction was already apparent by age approximately 40. Compared with the aged group, the long-lived group had more naive CD4+ T cells, fewer expanded clones and increased TCR diversity, suggesting age selection. Because donor CMV infection status was unknown, age-related changes in expanded clonotypes were potentially confounded. Total diversity estimates from one million sequenced T cells were considered lower bounds and underestimates. Observed TCR beta diversity correlated strongly with the percentage of naive T cells measured by flow cytometry.

CDR1 SGDLS and CDR2 YYNGEE were looked up in the germline V gene. The CDR3 runs 14 amino acids, cysteine and phenylalanine included. Left in the record is the CDR3 DNA by itself, 42 bases read in frame from the first base. Germline trimming amounts to 0 bases on V and 9 bases on J, with 6 as the count of junction bases outside the gene matches. This clonotype has just a few counts. The antigen it binds to is not known. No base-level quality is on record; no much larger clone is a single base apart. The sample was also reused in another study, on T cells of mothers and their children. Reported in the second study: Nine systemically healthy Caucasian individuals served as donors, namely three mothers together with their six children. cDNA synthesis used all of the extracted RNA, with 1.5 ug of RNA in each 15 ul reaction. In the second PCR, the M1S primer introduced both the sample barcodes and 2-4 random nucleotides. More than 9 million TCR beta CDR3 reads were obtained from each mother, and about 3 million reads were obtained from each child. TCR recombination output is similarly shaped by thymic selection in related and unrelated pairs, with a minor effect exerted by inherited differences. Normalized repertoire overlap was always slightly but never significantly higher in related than unrelated mother-child pairs. No persistent microchimeric T cell clones were found, with a detection sensitivity of 80 to 100 clones per million clonotypes. In the study, deep NGS was used to compare the TCR beta repertoires of mothers and children, and features distinguishing related mother-child pairs from unrelated individuals were sought. Mothers averaged approximately 41 +/- 4 years of age and children averaged about 10 +/- 4 years. After adapter ligation was performed with NEBNext reagents, the libraries were sequenced on an Illumina HiSeq 2000 with 100+100 nt paired-end reads. To prevent cross-contamination, the mother and child libraries were prepared a month apart and were sequenced in separate runs. Each donor had between about 500,000 and 2,100,000 distinct TCR beta clonotypes identified. Naive TCR beta clonotypes were estimated from low-frequency clonotypes matched to each donor's FACS-determined naive share, without sorting.

Sample: blood. The chain employs TRBV9 and TRBJ2-1, with 7 junctional bases fitting TRBD2. The receptor was derived from a boy between 10 and 17 years old in good health. The base sequence is TGTGCCAGCAGCGTAGTTGGAGGGAGGGGTGAGCAGTTCTTC. Its coded protein is CASSVVGGRGEQFF. Beyond the CDR3, the reference TRBV9 and TRBJ2-1 genes provide the residues; the full variable domain reads: DSGVTQTPKHLITATGQRVTLRCSPRSGDLSVYWYQQSLDQGLQFLIQYYNGEERAKGNILERFSAQQFPDLHSELNLSSLELGDSALYFCASSVVGGRGEQFFGPGTRLTVL.